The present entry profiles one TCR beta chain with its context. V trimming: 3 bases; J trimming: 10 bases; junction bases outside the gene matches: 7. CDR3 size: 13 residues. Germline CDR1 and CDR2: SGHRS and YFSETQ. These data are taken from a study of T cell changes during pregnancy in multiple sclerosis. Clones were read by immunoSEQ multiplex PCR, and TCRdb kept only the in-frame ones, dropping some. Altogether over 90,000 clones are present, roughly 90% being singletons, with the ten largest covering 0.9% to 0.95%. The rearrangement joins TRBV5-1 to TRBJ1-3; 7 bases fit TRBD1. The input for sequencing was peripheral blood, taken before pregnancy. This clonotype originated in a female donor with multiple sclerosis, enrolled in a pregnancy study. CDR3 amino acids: CASSSGQTTTIYF. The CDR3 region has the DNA TGCGCCAGCAGCTCGGGACAGACAACGACCATATATTTT.